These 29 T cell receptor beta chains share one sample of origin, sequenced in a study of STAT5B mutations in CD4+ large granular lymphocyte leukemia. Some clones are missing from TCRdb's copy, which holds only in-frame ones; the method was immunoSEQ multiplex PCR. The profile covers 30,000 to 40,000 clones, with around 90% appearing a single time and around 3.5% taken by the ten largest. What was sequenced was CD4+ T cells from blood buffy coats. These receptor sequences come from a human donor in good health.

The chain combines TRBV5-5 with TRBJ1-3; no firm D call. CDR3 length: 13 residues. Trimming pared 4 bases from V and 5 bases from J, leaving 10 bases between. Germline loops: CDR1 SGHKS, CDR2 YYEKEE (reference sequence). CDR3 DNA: TGTGCCAGCAGCCCCCCGTCAAGAAACACCATATATTTT. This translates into CASSPPSRNTIYF.

CDR3 in amino acids: CASTRGTSGQETQYF. CDR3 in DNA: TGCGCCAGCACCCGTGGGACTAGCGGCCAAGAGACCCAGTACTTC. This chain connects TRBV5-1 to TRBJ2-5, with TRBD2 matching over 11 bases. CDR1 and CDR2 (germline): SGHRS, YFSETQ. The CDR3 sequence is 15 residues long. With V trimmed by 6 bases and J by 1 base, 5 bases remained unmatched.

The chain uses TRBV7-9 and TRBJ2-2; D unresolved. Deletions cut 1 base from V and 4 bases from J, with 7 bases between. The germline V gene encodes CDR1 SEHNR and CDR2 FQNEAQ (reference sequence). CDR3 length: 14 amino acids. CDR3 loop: CASSLEAGTGELFF. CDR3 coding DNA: TGTGCCAGCAGCTTAGAGGCTGGCACCGGGGAGCTGTTTTTT.

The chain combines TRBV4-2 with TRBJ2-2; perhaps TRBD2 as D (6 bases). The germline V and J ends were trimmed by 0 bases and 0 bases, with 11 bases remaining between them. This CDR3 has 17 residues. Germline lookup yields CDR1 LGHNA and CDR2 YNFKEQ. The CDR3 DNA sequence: TGTGCCAGCAGCCAAGATCGGGGACTTGCGAACACCGGGGAGCTGTTTTTT. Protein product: CASSQDRGLANTGELFF.

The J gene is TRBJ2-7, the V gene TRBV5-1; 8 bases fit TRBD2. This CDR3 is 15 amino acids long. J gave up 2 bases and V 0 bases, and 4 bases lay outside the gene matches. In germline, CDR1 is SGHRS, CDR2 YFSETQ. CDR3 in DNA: TGCGCCAGCAGCTTGGCAAGCGGGAGAACCTACGAGCAGTACTTC. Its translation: CASSLASGRTYEQYF.

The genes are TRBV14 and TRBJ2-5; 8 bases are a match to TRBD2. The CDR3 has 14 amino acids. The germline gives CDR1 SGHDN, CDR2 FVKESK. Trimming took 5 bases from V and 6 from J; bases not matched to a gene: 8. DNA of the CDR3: TGTGCCAGCAGCTTAGGACTAGCCGGGAAGACCCAGTACTTC. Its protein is CASSLGLAGKTQYF.

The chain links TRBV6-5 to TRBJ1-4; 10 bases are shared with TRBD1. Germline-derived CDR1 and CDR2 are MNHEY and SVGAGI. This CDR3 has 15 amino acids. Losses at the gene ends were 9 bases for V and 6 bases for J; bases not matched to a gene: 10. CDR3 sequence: CASMTGGGGDEKLFF. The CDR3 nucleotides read TGTGCCAGTATGACAGGGGGCGGTGGGGATGAAAAACTGTTTTTT.

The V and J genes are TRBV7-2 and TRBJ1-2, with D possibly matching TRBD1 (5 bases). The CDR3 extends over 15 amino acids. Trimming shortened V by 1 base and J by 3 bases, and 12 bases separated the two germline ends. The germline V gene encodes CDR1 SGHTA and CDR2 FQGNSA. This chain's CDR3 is CASSLERGFDYGYTF. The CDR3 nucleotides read TGTGCCAGCAGCTTAGAAAGGGGATTCGACTATGGCTACACCTTC.

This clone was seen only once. The CDR3 DNA reads TGTGCCAGCAGCTTAGTAAGCGGGGAGCTGTTTTTT. As protein: CASSLVSGELFF. J is TRBJ2-2 and V is TRBV7-9; D is uncertain. CDR1 and CDR2 (germline): SEHNR, FQNEAQ (reference sequence). CDR3 size: 12 residues. Trimming pared 1 base from V and 7 bases from J, leaving 4 bases between.

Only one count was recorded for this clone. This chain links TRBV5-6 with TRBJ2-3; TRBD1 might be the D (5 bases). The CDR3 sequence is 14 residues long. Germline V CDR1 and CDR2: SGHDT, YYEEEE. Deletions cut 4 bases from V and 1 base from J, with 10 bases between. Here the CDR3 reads CASSDSGRTDTQYF. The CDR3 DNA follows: TGTGCCAGCAGCGATTCAGGGCGCACAGATACGCAGTATTTT.

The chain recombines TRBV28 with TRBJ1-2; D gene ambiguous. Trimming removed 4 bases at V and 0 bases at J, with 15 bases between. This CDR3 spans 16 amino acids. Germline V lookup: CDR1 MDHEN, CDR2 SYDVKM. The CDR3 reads CASSSKRVSANYGYTF. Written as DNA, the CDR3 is TGTGCCAGCAGTTCGAAGAGGGTTTCAGCTAACTATGGCTACACCTTC.

The CDR3 DNA reads TGTGCCAGCGGGGGGCTAGCGTTAGATACGCAGTATTTT. The encoded protein is CASGGLALDTQYF. V is TRBV6-6 and J is TRBJ2-3; tentatively, D is TRBD1 or TRBD2 (6 bases each). The CDR3 runs 13 residues. CDR1 and CDR2 (germline): MNHNY, SVGAGI (reference sequence). Trimming cost V 8 bases and J 5 bases, with 14 bases left between them.

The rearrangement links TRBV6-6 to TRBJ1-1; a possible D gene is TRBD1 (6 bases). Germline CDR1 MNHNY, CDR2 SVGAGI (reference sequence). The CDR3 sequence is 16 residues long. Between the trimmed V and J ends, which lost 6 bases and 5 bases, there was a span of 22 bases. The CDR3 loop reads CASSPTGRERGTEAFF. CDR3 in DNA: TGTGCCAGCAGCCCGACAGGTCGCGAAAGGGGAACTGAAGCTTTCTTT.

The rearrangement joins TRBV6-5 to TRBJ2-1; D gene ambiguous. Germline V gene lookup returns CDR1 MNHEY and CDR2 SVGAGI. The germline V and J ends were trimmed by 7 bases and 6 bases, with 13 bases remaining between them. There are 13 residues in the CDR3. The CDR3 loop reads CASTPPGLNEQFF. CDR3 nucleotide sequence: TGTGCCAGCACCCCACCAGGCCTCAATGAGCAGTTCTTC.

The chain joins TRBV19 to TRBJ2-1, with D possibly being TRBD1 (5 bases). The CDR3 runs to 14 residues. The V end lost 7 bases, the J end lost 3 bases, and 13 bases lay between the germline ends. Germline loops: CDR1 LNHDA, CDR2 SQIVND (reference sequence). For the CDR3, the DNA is TGTGCCAGTACTAACCAGGGTAACTACAATGAGCAGTTCTTC. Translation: CASTNQGNYNEQFF.

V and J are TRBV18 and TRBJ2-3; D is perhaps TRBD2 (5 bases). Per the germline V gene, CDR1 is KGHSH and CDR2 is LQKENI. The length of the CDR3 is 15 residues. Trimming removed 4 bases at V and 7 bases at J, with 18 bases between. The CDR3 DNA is TGTGCCAGCTCACTCGAGCCTTGGAGGTCAAATACGCAGTATTTT. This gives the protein CASSLEPWRSNTQYF.

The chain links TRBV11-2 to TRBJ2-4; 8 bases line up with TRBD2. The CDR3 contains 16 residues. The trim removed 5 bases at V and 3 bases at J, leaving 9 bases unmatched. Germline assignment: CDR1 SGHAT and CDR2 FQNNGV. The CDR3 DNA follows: TGTGCCAGCAGCCCCGGGGGGGAGTGGGGCAAAAACATTCAGTACTTC. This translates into CASSPGGEWGKNIQYF. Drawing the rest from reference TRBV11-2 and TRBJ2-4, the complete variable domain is EAGVAQSPRYKIIEKRQSVAFWCNPISGHATLYWYQQILGQGPKLLIQFQNNGVVDDSQLPKDRFSAERLKGVDSTLKIQPAKLEDSAVYLCASSPGGEWGKNIQYFGAGTRLSVL.

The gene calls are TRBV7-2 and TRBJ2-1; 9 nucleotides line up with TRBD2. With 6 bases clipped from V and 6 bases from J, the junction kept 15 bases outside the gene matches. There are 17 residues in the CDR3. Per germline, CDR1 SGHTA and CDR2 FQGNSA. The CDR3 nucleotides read TGTGCCAGCAGACCGAATAGTGGCGGGAGGGGGGGCAATGAGCAGTTCTTC. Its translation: CASRPNSGGRGGNEQFF.

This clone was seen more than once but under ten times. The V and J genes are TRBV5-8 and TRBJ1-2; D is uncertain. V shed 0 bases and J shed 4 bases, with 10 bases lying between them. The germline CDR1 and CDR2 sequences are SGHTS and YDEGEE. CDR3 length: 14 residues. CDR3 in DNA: TGTGCCAGCAGCTTGGCCGGCGGCCCCTATGGCTACACCTTC. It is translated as CASSLAGGPYGYTF.

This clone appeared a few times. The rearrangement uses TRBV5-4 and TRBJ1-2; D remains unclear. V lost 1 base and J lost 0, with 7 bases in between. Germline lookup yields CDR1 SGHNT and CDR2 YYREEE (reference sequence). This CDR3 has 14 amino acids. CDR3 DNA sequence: TGTGCCAGCAGCTTGACATCAACTAACTATGGCTACACCTTC. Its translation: CASSLTSTNYGYTF.

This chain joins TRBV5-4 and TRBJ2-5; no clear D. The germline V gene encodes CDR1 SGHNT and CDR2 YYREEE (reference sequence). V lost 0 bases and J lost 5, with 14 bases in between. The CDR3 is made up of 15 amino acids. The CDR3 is CASSLVGSSSETQYF. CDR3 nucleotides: TGTGCCAGCAGCTTGGTGGGTAGCTCCTCGGAGACCCAGTACTTC. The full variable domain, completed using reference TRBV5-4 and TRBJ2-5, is ETGVTQSPTHLIKTRGQQVTLRCSSQSGHNTVSWYQQALGQGPQFIFQYYREEENGRGNFPPRFSGLQFPNYSSELNVNALELDDSALYLCASSLVGSSSETQYFGPGTRLLVL.

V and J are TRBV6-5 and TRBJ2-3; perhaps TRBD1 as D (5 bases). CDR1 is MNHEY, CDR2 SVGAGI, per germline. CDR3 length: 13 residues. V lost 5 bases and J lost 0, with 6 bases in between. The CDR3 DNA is TGTGCCAGCAGTCAGGGTAGCACAGATACGCAGTATTTT. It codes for CASSQGSTDTQYF.

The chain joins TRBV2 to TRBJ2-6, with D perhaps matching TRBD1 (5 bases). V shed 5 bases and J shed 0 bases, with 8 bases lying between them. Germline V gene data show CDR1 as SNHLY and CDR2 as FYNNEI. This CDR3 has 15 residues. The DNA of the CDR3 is TGTGCCAGCAGTCCAGGGAACTCTGGGGCCAACGTCCTGACTTTC. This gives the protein CASSPGNSGANVLTF.

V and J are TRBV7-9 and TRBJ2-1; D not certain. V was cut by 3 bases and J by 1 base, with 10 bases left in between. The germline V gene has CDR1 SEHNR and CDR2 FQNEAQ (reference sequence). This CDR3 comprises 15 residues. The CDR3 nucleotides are TGTGCCAGCAGCTTCAGGCTAACTTCCTACAATGAGCAGTTCTTC. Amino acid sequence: CASSFRLTSYNEQFF.

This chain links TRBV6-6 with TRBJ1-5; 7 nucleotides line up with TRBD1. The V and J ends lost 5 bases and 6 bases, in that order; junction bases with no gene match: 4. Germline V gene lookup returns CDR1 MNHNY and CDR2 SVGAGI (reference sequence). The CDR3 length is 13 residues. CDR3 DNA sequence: TGTGCCAGCAGTCCACAGGGGAGTCAGCCCCAGCATTTT. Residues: CASSPQGSQPQHF.

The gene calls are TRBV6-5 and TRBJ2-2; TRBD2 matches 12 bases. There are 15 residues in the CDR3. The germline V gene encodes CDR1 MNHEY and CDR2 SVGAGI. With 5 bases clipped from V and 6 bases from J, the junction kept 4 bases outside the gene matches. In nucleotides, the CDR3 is TGTGCCAGCAGTCGACTAGCGGGAGTGCCCGGGGAGCTGTTTTTT. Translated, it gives CASSRLAGVPGELFF.

CDR3 protein: CASSLRGGNEQFF. The DNA of the CDR3 is TGTGCCAGCAGCTTAAGAGGGGGGAATGAGCAGTTCTTC. The chain has TRBV11-3 and TRBJ2-1; possibly TRBD1 or TRBD2 for D (6 bases each). From germline, CDR1 is SGHNT and CDR2 YENEEA. CDR3 length: 13 amino acids. V shed 2 bases and J shed 7 bases, with 9 bases lying between them. Full variable domain (rest looked up from reference TRBV11-3 and TRBJ2-1): EAGVVQSPRYKIIEKKQPVAFWCNPISGHNTLYWYLQNLGQGPELLIRYENEEAVDDSQLPKDRFSAERLKGVDSTLKIQPAELGDSAVYLCASSLRGGNEQFFGPGTRLTVL.

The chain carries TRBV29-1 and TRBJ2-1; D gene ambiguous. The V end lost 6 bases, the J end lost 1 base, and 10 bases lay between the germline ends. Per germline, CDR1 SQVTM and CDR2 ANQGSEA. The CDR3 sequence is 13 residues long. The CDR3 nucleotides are TGCAGCGTCGGCCATCAGTCCTACAATGAGCAGTTCTTC. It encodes CSVGHQSYNEQFF.

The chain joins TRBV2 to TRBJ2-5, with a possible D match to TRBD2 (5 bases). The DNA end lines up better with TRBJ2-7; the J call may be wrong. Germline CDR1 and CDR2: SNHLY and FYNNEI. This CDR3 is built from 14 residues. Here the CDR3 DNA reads TGTGCCAGCAGTGAACGGGGTACTCCGGTCGAGCAGTACTTC. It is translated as CASSERGTPVEQYF.